Listed below are T cell receptor beta chains from one sample, sequenced in a study of T cell responses to AZD1222 COVID-19 vaccine. Measured with immunoSEQ multiplex PCR; TCRdb has only the in-frame clones, and not every one. This table holds approximately 79,000 clones, 88% found once. Sequenced here: peripheral blood, sampled on day 0 of AZD1222 vaccination. These receptor sequences come from an adult in good health. Both conserved end residues are part of each CDR3. The order of the fields is J gene, V gene, CDR3 protein.

>TRBJ1-3|TRBV7-8
CASSLTPRGSGNTIYF
>TRBJ1-2|TRBV29-1
CSVGAGIGYGYTF
>TRBJ2-1|TRBV12-3/TRBV12-4
CASSFTSANEQFF
>TRBJ2-7|TRBV10-3
CAISPDRGYEQYF
>TRBJ2-7|TRBV28
CASSPGGNEQYF
>TRBJ2-1|TRBV24-1
CAIVPGQVYNEQFF
>TRBJ2-1|TRBV7-9
CASSRLPGGYNEQFF
>TRBJ2-1|TRBV18
CASSPMTSGSGDEQFF
>TRBJ1-6|TRBV28
CASSLPRGQGGPNNSPLHF
>TRBJ1-1|TRBV2
CASAGGREAFF
>TRBJ2-4|TRBV27
CASSPATVAKNIQYF
>TRBJ2-1|TRBV13
CASSSAGLAGEGNEQFF
>TRBJ1-5|TRBV5-6
CASSLWNQPQHF